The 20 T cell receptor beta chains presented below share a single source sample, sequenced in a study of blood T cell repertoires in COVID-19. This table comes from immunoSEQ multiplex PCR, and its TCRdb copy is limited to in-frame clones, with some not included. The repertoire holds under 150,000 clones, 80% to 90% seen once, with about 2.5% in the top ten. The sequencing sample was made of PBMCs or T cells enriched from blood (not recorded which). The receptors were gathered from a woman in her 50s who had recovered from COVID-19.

CDR3 sequence reads: CASSFNSRDRPQAGEKLFF. The CDR3 bases are TGTGCCAGCAGCTTTAACTCCCGGGACAGGCCTCAGGCTGGTGAAAAACTGTTTTTT. The chain has TRBV7-9 and TRBJ1-4, with 8 bases lining up with TRBD1. J gave up 7 bases and V 3 bases, and 19 bases lay outside the gene matches. The CDR3 loop spans 19 amino acids. Germline V gives CDR1 SEHNR, CDR2 FQNEAQ (reference sequence).

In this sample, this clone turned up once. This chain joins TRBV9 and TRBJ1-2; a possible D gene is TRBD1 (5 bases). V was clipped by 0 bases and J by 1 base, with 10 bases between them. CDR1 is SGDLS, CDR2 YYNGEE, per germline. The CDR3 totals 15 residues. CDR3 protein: CASSVATTVNYGYTF. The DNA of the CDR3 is TGTGCCAGCAGCGTAGCTACGACAGTTAACTATGGCTACACCTTC.

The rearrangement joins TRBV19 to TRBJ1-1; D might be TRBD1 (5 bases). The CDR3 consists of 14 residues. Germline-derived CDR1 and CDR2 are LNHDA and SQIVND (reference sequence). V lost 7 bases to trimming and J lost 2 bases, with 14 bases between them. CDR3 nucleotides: TGTGCCAGTATGGGGGGGGACGGAAACACTGAAGCTTTCTTT. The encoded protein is CASMGGDGNTEAFF.

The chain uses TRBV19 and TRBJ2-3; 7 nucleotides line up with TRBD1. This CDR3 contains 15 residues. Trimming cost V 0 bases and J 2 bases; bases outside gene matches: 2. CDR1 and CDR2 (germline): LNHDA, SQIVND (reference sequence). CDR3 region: CASSIETGPTDTQYF. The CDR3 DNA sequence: TGTGCCAGTAGTATAGAGACAGGGCCCACAGATACGCAGTATTTT.

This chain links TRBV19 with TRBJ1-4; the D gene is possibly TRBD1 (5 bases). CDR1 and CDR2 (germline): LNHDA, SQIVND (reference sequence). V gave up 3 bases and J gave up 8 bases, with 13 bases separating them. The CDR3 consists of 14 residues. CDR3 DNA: TGTGCCAGTAGTATCGCCGCAGGGAGGGAAAAACTGTTTTTT. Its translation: CASSIAAGREKLFF. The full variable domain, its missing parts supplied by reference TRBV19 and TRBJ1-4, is DGGITQSPKYLFRKEGQNVTLSCEQNLNHDAMYWYRQDPGQGLRLIYYSQIVNDFQKGDIAEGYSVSREKKESFPLTVTSAQKNPTAFYLCASSIAAGREKLFFGSGTQLSVL.

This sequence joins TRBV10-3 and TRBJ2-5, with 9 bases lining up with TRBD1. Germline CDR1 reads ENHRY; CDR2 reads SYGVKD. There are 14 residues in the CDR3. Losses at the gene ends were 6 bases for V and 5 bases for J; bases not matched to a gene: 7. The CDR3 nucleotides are TGTGCCATCAGCCAGGGACAGGGCAGGGAGACCCAGTACTTC. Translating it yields CAISQGQGRETQYF.

The CDR3 DNA follows: TGTGCCAGTAGTATAGTGACTAGCGGGGCATATGAGCAGTTCTTC. Protein product: CASSIVTSGAYEQFF. The chain is built from TRBV19 and TRBJ2-1; the match to TRBD2 covers 11 bases. V trimming: 1 base; J trimming: 8 bases; junction bases outside the gene matches: 4. From germline, CDR1 is LNHDA and CDR2 SQIVND (reference sequence). This CDR3 has 15 amino acids.

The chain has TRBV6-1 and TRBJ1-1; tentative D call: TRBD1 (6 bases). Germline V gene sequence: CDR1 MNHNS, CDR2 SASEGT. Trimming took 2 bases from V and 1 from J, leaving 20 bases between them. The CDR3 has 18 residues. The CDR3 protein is CASSELLGRGRGNTEAFF. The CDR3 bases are TGTGCCAGCAGTGAATTACTAGGCAGGGGCAGGGGGAACACTGAAGCTTTCTTT.

In DNA, the CDR3 is TGTGCCAGCAGCGCCCGCCGAAAGAGGGGCTACACCTTC. It translates to CASSARRKRGYTF. This chain joins TRBV7-9 and TRBJ1-2; no clear D. V was clipped by 5 bases and J by 8 bases, with 15 bases between them. The CDR3 loop spans 13 amino acids. Germline loops: CDR1 SEHNR, CDR2 FQNEAQ (reference sequence).

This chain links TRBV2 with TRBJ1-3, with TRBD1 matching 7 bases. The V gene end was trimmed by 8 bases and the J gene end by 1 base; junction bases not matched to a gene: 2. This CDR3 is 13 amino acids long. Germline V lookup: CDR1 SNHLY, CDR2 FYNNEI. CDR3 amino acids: CASDRESGNTIYF. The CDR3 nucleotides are TGTGCCAGCGACAGGGAGTCTGGAAACACCATATATTTT.

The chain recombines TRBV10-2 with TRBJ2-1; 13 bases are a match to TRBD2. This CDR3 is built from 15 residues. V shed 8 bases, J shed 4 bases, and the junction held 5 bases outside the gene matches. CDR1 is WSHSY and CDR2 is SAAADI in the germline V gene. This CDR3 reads CASAPLAGGYNEQFF. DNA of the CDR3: TGCGCCAGCGCCCCACTAGCGGGGGGGTACAATGAGCAGTTCTTC.

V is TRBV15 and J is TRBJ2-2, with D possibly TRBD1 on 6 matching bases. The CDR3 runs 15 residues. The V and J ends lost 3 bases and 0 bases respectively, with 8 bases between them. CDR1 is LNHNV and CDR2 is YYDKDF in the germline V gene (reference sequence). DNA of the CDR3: TGTGCCACCAGCAGCGGACAGACGAACACCGGGGAGCTGTTTTTT. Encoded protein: CATSSGQTNTGELFF. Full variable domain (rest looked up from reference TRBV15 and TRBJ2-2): DAMVIQNPRYQVTQFGKPVTLSCSQTLNHNVMYWYQQKSSQAPKLLFHYYDKDFNNEADTPDNFQSRRPNTSFCFLDIRSPGLGDTAMYLCATSSGQTNTGELFFGEGSRLTVL.

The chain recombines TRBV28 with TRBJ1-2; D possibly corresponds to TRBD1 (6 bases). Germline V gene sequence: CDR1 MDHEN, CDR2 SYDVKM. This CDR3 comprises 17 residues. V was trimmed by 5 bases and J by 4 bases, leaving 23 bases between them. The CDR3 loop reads CASSPTSGGALGYGYTF. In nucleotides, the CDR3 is TGTGCCAGCAGTCCCACTTCTGGGGGCGCCCTTGGCTATGGCTACACCTTC.

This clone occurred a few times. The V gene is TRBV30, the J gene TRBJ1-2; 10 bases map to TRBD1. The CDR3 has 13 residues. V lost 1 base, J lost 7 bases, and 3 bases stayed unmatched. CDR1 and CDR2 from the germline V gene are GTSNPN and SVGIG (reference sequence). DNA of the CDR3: TGTGCCTGGAGTGCGACAGGGGGCGTTGGCTACACCTTC. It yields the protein CAWSATGGVGYTF.

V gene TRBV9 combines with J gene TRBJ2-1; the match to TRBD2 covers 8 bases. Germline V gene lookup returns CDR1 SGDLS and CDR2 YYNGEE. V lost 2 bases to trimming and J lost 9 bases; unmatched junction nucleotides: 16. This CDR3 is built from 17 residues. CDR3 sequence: CASSVTGGLVGAGEQFF. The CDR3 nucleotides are TGTGCCAGCAGCGTCACGGGGGGACTAGTCGGAGCTGGTGAGCAGTTCTTC. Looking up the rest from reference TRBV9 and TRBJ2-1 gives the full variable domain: DSGVTQTPKHLITATGQRVTLRCSPRSGDLSVYWYQQSLDQGLQFLIQYYNGEERAKGNILERFSAQQFPDLHSELNLSSLELGDSALYFCASSVTGGLVGAGEQFFGPGTRLTVL.

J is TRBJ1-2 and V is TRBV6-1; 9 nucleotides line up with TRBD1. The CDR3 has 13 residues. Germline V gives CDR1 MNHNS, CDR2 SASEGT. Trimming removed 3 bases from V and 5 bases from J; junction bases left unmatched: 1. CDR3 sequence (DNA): TGTGCCAGCAGTGAGACAGGGGGATATGGCTACACCTTC. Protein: CASSETGGYGYTF.

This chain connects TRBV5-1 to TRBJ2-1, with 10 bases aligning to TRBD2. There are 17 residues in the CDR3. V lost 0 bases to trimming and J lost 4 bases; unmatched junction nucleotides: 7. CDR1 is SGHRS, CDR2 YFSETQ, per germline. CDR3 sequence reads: CASSLAPAAGGYNEQFF. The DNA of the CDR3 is TGCGCCAGCAGCTTGGCCCCGGCAGCGGGGGGGTACAATGAGCAGTTCTTC.

CDR3 residues: CASGSGTPGTEAFF. Written as DNA, the CDR3 is TGCGCCAGCGGGAGCGGGACTCCCGGCACTGAAGCTTTCTTT. This chain links TRBV10-1 with TRBJ1-1; D is possibly TRBD1 (5 bases). Germline V gene sequence: CDR1 WNHNN, CDR2 SYGVQD (reference sequence). CDR3 length equals 14 residues. V shed 8 bases and J shed 4 bases, with 17 bases lying between them.

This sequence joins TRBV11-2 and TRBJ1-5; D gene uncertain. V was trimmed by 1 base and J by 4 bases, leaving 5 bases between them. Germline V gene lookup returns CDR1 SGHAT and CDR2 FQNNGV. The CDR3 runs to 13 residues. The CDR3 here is CASSLAENQPQHF. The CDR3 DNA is TGTGCCAGCAGCTTAGCGGAGAATCAGCCCCAGCATTTT. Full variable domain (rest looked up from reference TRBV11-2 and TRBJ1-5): EAGVAQSPRYKIIEKRQSVAFWCNPISGHATLYWYQQILGQGPKLLIQFQNNGVVDDSQLPKDRFSAERLKGVDSTLKIQPAKLEDSAVYLCASSLAENQPQHFGDGTRLSIL.

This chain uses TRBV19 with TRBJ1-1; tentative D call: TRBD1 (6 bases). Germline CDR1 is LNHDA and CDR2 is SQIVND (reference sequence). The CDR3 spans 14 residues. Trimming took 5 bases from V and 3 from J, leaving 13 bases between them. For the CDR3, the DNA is TGTGCCAGTAGTTGGCGGGGGGCGTACACTGAAGCTTTCTTT. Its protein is CASSWRGAYTEAFF. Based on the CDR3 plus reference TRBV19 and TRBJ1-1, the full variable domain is DGGITQSPKYLFRKEGQNVTLSCEQNLNHDAMYWYRQDPGQGLRLIYYSQIVNDFQKGDIAEGYSVSREKKESFPLTVTSAQKNPTAFYLCASSWRGAYTEAFFGQGTRLTVV.